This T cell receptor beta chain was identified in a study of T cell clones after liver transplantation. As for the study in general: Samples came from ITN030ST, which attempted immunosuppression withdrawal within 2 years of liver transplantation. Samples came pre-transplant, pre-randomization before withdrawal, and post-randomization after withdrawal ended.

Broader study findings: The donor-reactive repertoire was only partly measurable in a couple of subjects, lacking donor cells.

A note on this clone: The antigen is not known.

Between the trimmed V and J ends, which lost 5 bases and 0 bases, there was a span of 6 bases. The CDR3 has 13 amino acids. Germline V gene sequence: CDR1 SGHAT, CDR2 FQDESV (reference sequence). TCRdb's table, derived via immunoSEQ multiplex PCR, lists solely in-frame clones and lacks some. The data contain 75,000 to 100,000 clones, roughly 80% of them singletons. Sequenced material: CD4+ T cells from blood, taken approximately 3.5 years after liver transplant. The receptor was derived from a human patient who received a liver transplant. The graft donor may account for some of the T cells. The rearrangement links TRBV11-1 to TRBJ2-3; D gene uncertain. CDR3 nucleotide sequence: TGTGCCAGCAGCGCTCCGAGCACAGATACGCAGTATTTT. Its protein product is CASSAPSTDTQYF.